This is a list of T cell receptor beta chains from one sample in a study of cytomegalovirus exposure and HLA in healthy donors. Profiled with immunoSEQ multiplex PCR; TCRdb holds only in-frame clones, not every one. The repertoire has around 78,000 clones, around 80% of them found once; the top ten carry 1.1%. Material: PBMCs. Every receptor here comes from a male donor in good health and CMV-seronegative. Both conserved end residues are part of each CDR3. The D gene is left open where the match is weak. Expanded clones are given a class, and other clones once, few, many or no size at all.

CDR3 protein: CASSESNNKETQYF
CDR3 DNA: TGCGCCAGCAGTGAGTCGAACAATAAAGAGACCCAGTACTTC
V gene: TRBV10-1
J gene: TRBJ2-5
D gene: NA
clone size: NA

CDR3 protein: CASSYAPGQGGNGYTF
CDR3 DNA: TGTGCCAGCAGTTACGCCCCGGGACAGGGGGGGAATGGCTACACCTTC
V gene: TRBV6-5
J gene: TRBJ1-2
D gene: TRBD1
clone size: NA

CDR3 protein: CASSLETNYEQYF
CDR3 DNA: TGCGCCAGCAGCTTGGAGACTAACTACGAGCAGTACTTC
V gene: TRBV5-1
J gene: TRBJ2-7
D gene: NA
clone size: NA

CDR3 protein: CASSLTGMNTEAFF
CDR3 DNA: TGTGCCAGCAGCTTGACAGGGATGAACACTGAAGCTTTCTTT
V gene: TRBV7-9
J gene: TRBJ1-1
D gene: TRBD1
clone size: NA

CDR3 protein: CASSPEGAGVSYEQYF
CDR3 DNA: TGTGCCAGCTCACCCGAGGGAGCGGGGGTGTCCTACGAGCAGTACTTC
V gene: TRBV18
J gene: TRBJ2-7
D gene: TRBD2
clone size: NA

CDR3 protein: CASSLGRTSGRTGANVLTF
CDR3 DNA: TGTGCCAGCAGCTTGGGAAGGACTAGCGGGAGAACTGGGGCCAACGTCCTGACTTTC
V gene: TRBV11-2
J gene: TRBJ2-6
D gene: TRBD2
clone size: NA

CDR3 protein: CADQQFGNYEQYF
CDR3 DNA: TGCGCTGACCAGCAGTTCGGGAACTACGAGCAGTACTTC
V gene: TRBV10-2
J gene: TRBJ2-7
D gene: NA
clone size: NA

CDR3 protein: CASSFGLVRSYEQYF
CDR3 DNA: TGTGCCAGCAGTTTCGGGTTGGTGAGATCCTACGAGCAGTACTTC
V gene: TRBV28
J gene: TRBJ2-7
D gene: NA
clone size: once

CDR3 protein: CASHHQRGPYQETQYF
CDR3 DNA: TGTGCCAGCCATCACCAGCGGGGGCCGTACCAAGAGACCCAGTACTTC
V gene: TRBV5-4
J gene: TRBJ2-5
D gene: TRBD2
clone size: NA

CDR3 protein: CASSESGQGTLFF
CDR3 DNA: TGCGCCAGCAGTGAGTCTGGACAGGGGACGCTGTTTTTT
V gene: TRBV10-2
J gene: TRBJ1-4
D gene: TRBD1
clone size: once

CDR3 protein: CASSPWGGARDETQYF
CDR3 DNA: TGTGCCAGCAGCCCCTGGGGGGGGGCCAGAGATGAGACCCAGTACTTC
V gene: TRBV4-2
J gene: TRBJ2-5
D gene: NA
clone size: few

CDR3 protein: CASSLGLAGGGTYNEQFF
CDR3 DNA: TGCGCCAGCAGCTTGGGACTAGCGGGAGGAGGGACCTACAATGAGCAGTTCTTC
V gene: TRBV5-1
J gene: TRBJ2-1
D gene: TRBD2
clone size: NA

CDR3 protein: CASSLSLQGTGELFF
CDR3 DNA: TGTGCCAGCAGCTTATCGCTACAGGGGACCGGGGAGCTGTTTTTT
V gene: TRBV11-3
J gene: TRBJ2-2
D gene: TRBD1
clone size: NA

CDR3 protein: CASSVATGLAGSEQFF
CDR3 DNA: TGTGCCAGCAGCGTAGCTACGGGACTAGCGGGGAGTGAGCAGTTCTTC
V gene: TRBV9
J gene: TRBJ2-1
D gene: TRBD2
clone size: NA

CDR3 protein: CASSQASGSSYEQYF
CDR3 DNA: TGTGCCAGCAGCCAAGCTAGCGGGAGTAGCTACGAGCAGTACTTC
V gene: TRBV4-2
J gene: TRBJ2-7
D gene: TRBD2
clone size: NA

CDR3 protein: CASSLDRAYEQYF
CDR3 DNA: TGCGCCAGCAGCCTGGACCGGGCCTACGAGCAGTACTTC
V gene: TRBV5-1
J gene: TRBJ2-7
D gene: NA
clone size: NA

CDR3 protein: CASNGWRGGTEAFF
CDR3 DNA: TGTGCCAGCAACGGCTGGAGGGGGGGGACTGAAGCTTTCTTT
V gene: TRBV7-9
J gene: TRBJ1-1
D gene: NA
clone size: NA

CDR3 protein: CASNSGGEQFF
CDR3 DNA: TGTGCCAGCAACTCGGGGGGAGAGCAGTTCTTC
V gene: TRBV28
J gene: TRBJ2-1
D gene: TRBD2
clone size: NA

CDR3 protein: CASSLDLPSYEQYF
CDR3 DNA: TGTGCCAGCAGTTTGGACTTGCCCTCCTACGAGCAGTACTTC
V gene: TRBV6-1
J gene: TRBJ2-7
D gene: NA
clone size: NA

CDR3 protein: CASIQTSGYNEQFF
CDR3 DNA: TGTGCCAGCATCCAGACTAGCGGTTACAATGAGCAGTTCTTC
V gene: TRBV7-9
J gene: TRBJ2-1
D gene: TRBD2
clone size: once

CDR3 protein: CASISLGGANYEQYF
CDR3 DNA: TGTGCCAGCATCTCATTGGGGGGGGCAAACTACGAGCAGTACTTC
V gene: TRBV5-6
J gene: TRBJ2-7
D gene: NA
clone size: NA

CDR3 protein: CASTDSPYEQYF
CDR3 DNA: TGTGCCAGCACGGACAGCCCCTACGAGCAGTACTTC
V gene: TRBV7-2
J gene: TRBJ2-7
D gene: NA
clone size: NA

CDR3 protein: CSSSLPGQPQHF
CDR3 DNA: TGTTCCAGCAGCCTCCCTGGCCAGCCCCAGCATTTT
V gene: TRBV7-9
J gene: TRBJ1-5
D gene: NA
clone size: NA

CDR3 protein: CAGSEIHYYGYTF
CDR3 DNA: TGTGCCGGCAGTGAAATTCACTACTATGGCTACACCTTC
V gene: TRBV6-1
J gene: TRBJ1-2
D gene: NA
clone size: once

CDR3 protein: CASSYSKGASYEQYF
CDR3 DNA: TGTGCCAGCAGTTACTCGAAGGGGGCTTCCTACGAGCAGTACTTC
V gene: TRBV6-5
J gene: TRBJ2-7
D gene: TRBD1
clone size: NA

CDR3 protein: CASSQVPPDSSNQPQNF
CDR3 DNA: TGCGCCAGCAGCCAAGTCCCCCCCGACAGCTCCAATCAGCCCCAGAATTTT
V gene: TRBV4-1
J gene: TRBJ1-5
D gene: NA
clone size: NA

CDR3 protein: CAGLSGSEAFF
CDR3 DNA: TGTGCCGGACTATCAGGCAGTGAAGCTTTCTTT
V gene: TRBV30
J gene: TRBJ1-1
D gene: NA
clone size: once

CDR3 protein: CASRRTANNQPQHF
CDR3 DNA: TGTGCCAGCAGGAGGACAGCAAACAATCAGCCCCAGCATTTT
V gene: TRBV6-5
J gene: TRBJ1-5
D gene: NA
clone size: NA

CDR3 protein: CASSPGASNQPQHF
CDR3 DNA: TGTGCCAGCTCACCAGGAGCTAGCAATCAGCCCCAGCATTTT
V gene: TRBV18
J gene: TRBJ1-5
D gene: NA
clone size: NA

CDR3 protein: CASSPWSSYEQYF
CDR3 DNA: TGTGCCAGCAGCCCATGGAGCTCCTACGAGCAGTACTTC
V gene: TRBV28
J gene: TRBJ2-7
D gene: NA
clone size: once

CDR3 protein: CASSSLTGGGFTTEAFF
CDR3 DNA: TGTGCCAGCAGTTCATTGACAGGGGGAGGGTTTACCACTGAAGCTTTCTTT
V gene: TRBV27
J gene: TRBJ1-1
D gene: TRBD1
clone size: NA

CDR3 protein: CASAAEGSSTGELFF
CDR3 DNA: TGTGCCAGCGCGGCGGAGGGCTCGAGCACCGGGGAGCTGTTTTTT
V gene: TRBV6-4
J gene: TRBJ2-2
D gene: NA
clone size: NA

CDR3 protein: CACLAGVRSTDTQYF
CDR3 DNA: TGTGCCTGCCTAGCGGGAGTTAGGAGCACAGATACGCAGTATTTT
V gene: TRBV30
J gene: TRBJ2-3
D gene: TRBD2
clone size: NA

CDR3 protein: CASSRSGSVAGELFF
CDR3 DNA: TGTGCCAGCAGCCGTAGCGGGAGTGTTGCCGGGGAGCTGTTTTTT
V gene: TRBV6-6
J gene: TRBJ2-2
D gene: TRBD2
clone size: NA

CDR3 protein: CASTTNRVEAEETQYF
CDR3 DNA: TGTGCCAGCACCACCAACAGGGTTGAGGCTGAAGAGACCCAGTACTTC
V gene: TRBV21-1
J gene: TRBJ2-5
D gene: NA
clone size: once

CDR3 protein: CASRETYNSPLHF
CDR3 DNA: TGCGCCAGCAGGGAGACTTATAATTCACCCCTCCACTTT
V gene: TRBV10-1
J gene: TRBJ1-6
D gene: NA
clone size: NA

CDR3 protein: CASSAPGQAGNQPQNF
CDR3 DNA: TGTGCCAGCAGCGCCCCGGGACAGGCCGGCAATCAGCCCCAGAATTTT
V gene: TRBV9
J gene: TRBJ1-5
D gene: TRBD1
clone size: NA

CDR3 protein: CASSVEFGGFNEQFF
CDR3 DNA: TGTGCCAGCAGCGTAGAATTTGGGGGCTTTAATGAGCAGTTCTTC
V gene: TRBV9
J gene: TRBJ2-1
D gene: NA
clone size: NA

CDR3 protein: CASRRTGTLNTGELFF
CDR3 DNA: TGTGCCAGCAGACGGACCGGGACACTTAACACCGGGGAGCTGTTTTTT
V gene: TRBV28
J gene: TRBJ2-2
D gene: NA
clone size: once

CDR3 protein: CASSQDWAGGSYNEQFF
CDR3 DNA: TGTGCCAGCAGCCAAGATTGGGCAGGAGGCTCCTACAATGAGCAGTTCTTC
V gene: TRBV14
J gene: TRBJ2-1
D gene: NA
clone size: few

CDR3 protein: CASSSPGLAVIAKNIQYF
CDR3 DNA: TGTGCCAGTAGTAGCCCGGGACTAGCGGTTATAGCCAAAAACATTCAGTACTTC
V gene: TRBV19
J gene: TRBJ2-4
D gene: TRBD2
clone size: NA

CDR3 protein: CSAGTGGATTEAFF
CDR3 DNA: TGCAGCGCTGGGACAGGGGGAGCCACTACTGAAGCTTTCTTT
V gene: TRBV29-1
J gene: TRBJ1-1
D gene: TRBD1
clone size: few

CDR3 protein: CASSLAGQERNTIYF
CDR3 DNA: TGTGCCAGCAGCTTGGCTGGACAGGAGAGAAACACCATATATTTT
V gene: TRBV5-4
J gene: TRBJ1-3
D gene: TRBD1
clone size: NA

CDR3 protein: CASQPLANYGYTF
CDR3 DNA: TGTGCCAGTCAGCCTCTAGCTAACTATGGCTACACCTTC
V gene: TRBV27
J gene: TRBJ1-2
D gene: NA
clone size: NA

CDR3 protein: CASSFTGANNSPLHF
CDR3 DNA: TGTGCCAGCAGCTTTACAGGGGCCAATAATTCACCCCTCCACTTT
V gene: TRBV7-9
J gene: TRBJ1-6
D gene: TRBD1
clone size: NA

CDR3 protein: CASSLGHSRDTEQFF
CDR3 DNA: TGTGCTAGCAGCTTAGGCCACTCGAGGGATACTGAGCAGTTCTTC
V gene: TRBV7-7
J gene: TRBJ2-1
D gene: NA
clone size: NA

CDR3 protein: CASSLRGGAALSGANVLTF
CDR3 DNA: TGTGCCAGCAGCTTAAGGGGAGGGGCAGCCCTCTCTGGGGCCAACGTCCTGACTTTC
V gene: TRBV7-2
J gene: TRBJ2-6
D gene: TRBD2
clone size: NA

CDR3 protein: CASSFHRDYGYTF
CDR3 DNA: TGTGCCAGCAGTTTCCACAGGGACTATGGCTACACCTTC
V gene: TRBV28
J gene: TRBJ1-2
D gene: NA
clone size: few

CDR3 protein: CASRQGSNTEAFF
CDR3 DNA: TGTGCCAGCAGACAGGGGTCGAACACTGAAGCTTTCTTT
V gene: TRBV11-3
J gene: TRBJ1-1
D gene: TRBD1
clone size: once

CDR3 protein: CASSTISGTDTQYF
CDR3 DNA: TGTGCCAGCAGTACGATCTCGGGGACAGATACGCAGTATTTT
V gene: TRBV6-5
J gene: TRBJ2-3
D gene: NA
clone size: once

CDR3 protein: CASSLLWTDTQYF
CDR3 DNA: TGTGCCAGCAGCTTACTATGGACAGATACGCAGTATTTT
V gene: TRBV11-3
J gene: TRBJ2-3
D gene: NA
clone size: NA

CDR3 protein: CASSARGGNTGELFF
CDR3 DNA: TGTGCCAGCAGCGCGCGGGGGGGGAACACCGGGGAGCTGTTTTTT
V gene: TRBV9
J gene: TRBJ2-2
D gene: TRBD2
clone size: NA

CDR3 protein: CASSSTGTQETQYF
CDR3 DNA: TGCGCCAGCAGCTCCACAGGGACCCAAGAGACCCAGTACTTC
V gene: TRBV5-1
J gene: TRBJ2-5
D gene: NA
clone size: few

CDR3 protein: CASSEAGQDFGADTQYF
CDR3 DNA: TGTGCCAGCAGTGAAGCTGGCCAGGATTTTGGTGCAGATACGCAGTATTTT
V gene: TRBV6-1
J gene: TRBJ2-3
D gene: NA
clone size: once